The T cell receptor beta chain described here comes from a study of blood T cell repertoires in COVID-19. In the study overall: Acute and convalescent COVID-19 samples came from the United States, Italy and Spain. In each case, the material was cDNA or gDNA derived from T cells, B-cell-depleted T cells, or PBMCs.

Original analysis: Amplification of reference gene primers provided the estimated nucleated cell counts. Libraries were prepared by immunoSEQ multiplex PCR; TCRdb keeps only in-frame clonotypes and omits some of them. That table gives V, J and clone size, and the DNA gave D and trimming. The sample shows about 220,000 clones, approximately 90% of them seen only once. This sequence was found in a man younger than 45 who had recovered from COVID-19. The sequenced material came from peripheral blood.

The CDR3 DNA follows: TGCGCCAGCCGGGGAGCCCTTTACACAGATACGCAGTATTTT. This sequence encodes CASRGALYTDTQYF. The chain recombines TRBV4-3 with TRBJ2-3, with D possibly matching TRBD2 (5 bases). The CDR3 extends over 14 amino acids. The ends were cut back, 8 bases at V and 2 bases at J, with 14 bases in the middle. CDR1 and CDR2 (germline): LGHNA, YSLEER.